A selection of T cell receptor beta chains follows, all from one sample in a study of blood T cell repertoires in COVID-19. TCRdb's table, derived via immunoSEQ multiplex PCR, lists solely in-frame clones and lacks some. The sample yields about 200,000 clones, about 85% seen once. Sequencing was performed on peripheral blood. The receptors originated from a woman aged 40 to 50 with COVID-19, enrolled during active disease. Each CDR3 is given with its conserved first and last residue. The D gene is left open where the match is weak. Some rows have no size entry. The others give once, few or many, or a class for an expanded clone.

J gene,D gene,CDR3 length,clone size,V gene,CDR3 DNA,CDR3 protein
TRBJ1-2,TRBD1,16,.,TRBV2,TGTGCCAGCAGCGGCCCGCGACAGGGCGGGGACTATGGCTACACCTTC,CASSGPRQGGDYGYTF
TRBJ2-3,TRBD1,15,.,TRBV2,TGTGCCAGCAGTCCGCAGGGGGCCGGGACAGATACGCAGTATTTT,CASSPQGAGTDTQYF
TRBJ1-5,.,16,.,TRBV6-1,TGTGCCAGCAGTGCCCGACAGGTTGGGAGCAATCAGCCCCAGCATTTT,CASSARQVGSNQPQHF
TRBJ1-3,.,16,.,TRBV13,TGTGCCAGCAGCCTAGCAGGGGATTCCTCTGGAAACACCATATATTTT,CASSLAGDSSGNTIYF
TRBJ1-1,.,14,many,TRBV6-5,TGTGCCAGCAGTTTCGCAAACATGAACACTGAAGCTTTCTTT,CASSFANMNTEAFF
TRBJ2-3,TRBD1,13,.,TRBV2,TGTGCCAGCAGTGCAAACAGGGGAGATACGCAGTATTTT,CASSANRGDTQYF
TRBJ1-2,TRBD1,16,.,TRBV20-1,TGCAGTGCTAGTAGTAGTAGAGGACAGGGCGGCCATGGCTACACCTTC,CSASSSRGQGGHGYTF
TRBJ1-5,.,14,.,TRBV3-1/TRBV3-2,TGTGCCAGCAGCCTAGGGGGGGAGGGTCAGCCCCAGCATTTT,CASSLGGEGQPQHF
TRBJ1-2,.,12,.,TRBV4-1,TGCGCCAGCAGCCAAGCAACAAGTGGCTACACCTTC,CASSQATSGYTF
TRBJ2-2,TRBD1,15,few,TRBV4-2,TGTGCCAGCAGCCCTCCAGGACAGGGGTCCGGGGAGCTGTTTTTT,CASSPPGQGSGELFF
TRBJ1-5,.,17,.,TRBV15,TGTGCCACCAGCAGAGATCTGGCCTCCGGAGGCAATCAGCCCCAGCATTTT,CATSRDLASGGNQPQHF
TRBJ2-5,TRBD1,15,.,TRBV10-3,TGTGCCATCAGTGGACAGGGGGGAGAATGGGAGACCCAGTACTTC,CAISGQGGEWETQYF
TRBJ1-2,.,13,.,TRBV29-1,TGCAGCGTTGCCCCGGAGGGCGGGTATGGCTACACCTTC,CSVAPEGGYGYTF
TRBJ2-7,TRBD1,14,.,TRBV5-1,TGCGCCAGCAGCACACAGGACAGGTTGGGCGAGCAGTACTTC,CASSTQDRLGEQYF
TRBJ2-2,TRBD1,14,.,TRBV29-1,TGCAGCGTCCCAGGACAGGGGGACACCGGGGAGCTGTTTTTT,CSVPGQGDTGELFF
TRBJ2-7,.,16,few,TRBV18,TGTGCCAGCTCACCATGGGTCGACAGCGGCGGGGACGAGCAGTACTTC,CASSPWVDSGGDEQYF
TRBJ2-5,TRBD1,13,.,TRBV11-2,TGTGCCAGCAGGTACAGGGGTGCGGAGACCCAGTACTTC,CASRYRGAETQYF
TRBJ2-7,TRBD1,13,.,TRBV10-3,TGTGCCATCAGGGGGACAGGGGGCTACGAGCAGTACTTC,CAIRGTGGYEQYF
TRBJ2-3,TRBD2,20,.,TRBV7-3,TGTGCCAGCAGCTTCACCGCTCCGGGACTAGCGGGGGGGCCACCAGATACGCAGTATTTT,CASSFTAPGLAGGPPDTQYF
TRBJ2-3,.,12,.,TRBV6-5,TGTGCCAGCAGCCGAAGGGGGGATACGCAGTATTTT,CASSRRGDTQYF
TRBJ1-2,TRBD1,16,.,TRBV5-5,TGTGCCAGCAGCTTCTACCTCGGACAGGGGAGCCCTGGCTACACCTTC,CASSFYLGQGSPGYTF
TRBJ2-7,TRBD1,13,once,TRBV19,TGTGCCAGTAGTCTAGACAGGGGCTACGAGCAGTACTTC,CASSLDRGYEQYF
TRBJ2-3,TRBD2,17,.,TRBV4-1,TGCGCCAGCAGCCAAGATAAAGCGGGAGTCGTCGCAGATACGCAGTATTTT,CASSQDKAGVVADTQYF
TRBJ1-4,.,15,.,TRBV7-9,TGTGCCAGCAGCTCTGGGGGGTCCGATGATGAAAAACTGTTTTTT,CASSSGGSDDEKLFF
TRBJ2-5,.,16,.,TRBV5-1,TGCGCCAGCAGCCCGGGAATTGGCGGGACTCAAGAGACCCAGTACTTC,CASSPGIGGTQETQYF
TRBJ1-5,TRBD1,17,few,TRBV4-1,TGCGCCAGCAGCCAAGTCAGTATAGGGGGCACCAATCAGCCCCAGCATTTT,CASSQVSIGGTNQPQHF
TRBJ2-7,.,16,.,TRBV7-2,TGTGCCAGCAGTTCCCCCTCTTCAACGCGCTCCTACGAGCAGTACTTC,CASSSPSSTRSYEQYF